Listed below are T cell receptor beta chains from one sample, sequenced in a study of cytomegalovirus exposure and HLA in healthy donors. Some clones are missing from TCRdb's copy, which holds only in-frame ones; the method was immunoSEQ multiplex PCR. The table shows 80,000 to 100,000 clones, with roughly 83% occurring only once. The sample comprised PBMCs. The receptors shown here come from a male donor in good health and CMV-seropositive. The conserved cysteine and the conserved F or W are not part of the CDR3 here.

j_gene: TRBJ1-2
v_gene: TRBV5-6
CDR3aa: ASSLPTGDGYT

j_gene: TRBJ2-5
v_gene: TRBV5-1
CDR3aa: ASSLGTGGPTPYRGETQY

j_gene: TRBJ2-5
v_gene: TRBV14
CDR3aa: ASSQLTSGVETQY

j_gene: TRBJ1-4
v_gene: TRBV5-1
CDR3aa: ASSLGWQGSVGQKLF

j_gene: TRBJ1-2
v_gene: TRBV5-6
CDR3aa: ASSLGWGGSYGYT

j_gene: TRBJ1-5
v_gene: TRBV19
CDR3aa: ASSPGASNQPQH

j_gene: TRBJ2-3
v_gene: TRBV5-5
CDR3aa: ASSSGREDTQY

j_gene: TRBJ2-7
v_gene: TRBV13
CDR3aa: ASSDRGPSSYEQY

j_gene: TRBJ1-2
v_gene: TRBV29-1
CDR3aa: SVADRDNYGYT

j_gene: TRBJ1-1
v_gene: TRBV6-6
CDR3aa: ASSPDTSEAF

j_gene: TRBJ1-5
v_gene: TRBV12-5
CDR3aa: ASGLRLWGDYSNQPQH

j_gene: TRBJ1-6
v_gene: TRBV19
CDR3aa: ASRRDRGKSNSPLH

j_gene: TRBJ1-5
v_gene: TRBV30
CDR3aa: AWTRLAGQPQH

j_gene: TRBJ1-5
v_gene: TRBV30
CDR3aa: AWSVRATGNQPQH

j_gene: TRBJ1-5
v_gene: TRBV4-1
CDR3aa: ASSQNRGKPQH

j_gene: TRBJ2-1
v_gene: TRBV9
CDR3aa: ASSVLAGGPYNEQF

j_gene: TRBJ1-5
v_gene: TRBV10-1
CDR3aa: ASRPGQKSNQPQH

j_gene: TRBJ1-2
v_gene: TRBV5-1
CDR3aa: ASSPPGQVSRYGYT

j_gene: TRBJ2-5
v_gene: TRBV5-1
CDR3aa: ASTTGTGMLETQY

j_gene: TRBJ2-7
v_gene: TRBV27
CDR3aa: ASSLSRAAEQY

j_gene: TRBJ2-7
v_gene: TRBV7-7
CDR3aa: ASSSGLTYEQY

j_gene: TRBJ2-3
v_gene: TRBV7-8
CDR3aa: ASSGHRGPGDTQY

j_gene: TRBJ1-1
v_gene: TRBV7-9
CDR3aa: ASSHAIGGSTEAF

j_gene: TRBJ2-7
v_gene: TRBV6-6
CDR3aa: ASSYALLYEQY

j_gene: TRBJ1-6
v_gene: TRBV7-6
CDR3aa: ASSLTQGNNSPLH

j_gene: TRBJ1-4
v_gene: TRBV7-9
CDR3aa: ASSLDRGTNEKLF

j_gene: TRBJ1-1
v_gene: TRBV7-9
CDR3aa: ASSSTVNGDTEAF

j_gene: TRBJ2-1
v_gene: TRBV5-4
CDR3aa: ASSLGLSGNEQF

j_gene: TRBJ2-3
v_gene: TRBV4-1
CDR3aa: ASSQNPTSGGRTDTQY

j_gene: TRBJ1-4
v_gene: TRBV12-5
CDR3aa: AAGLTNEKLF

j_gene: TRBJ2-4
v_gene: TRBV2
CDR3aa: ASSSDSNIQY

j_gene: TRBJ1-2
v_gene: TRBV7-2
CDR3aa: ASSSGSGDGYT

j_gene: TRBJ2-7
v_gene: TRBV7-2
CDR3aa: ASTRTGVNEQY

j_gene: TRBJ1-5
v_gene: TRBV2
CDR3aa: ASSGQGAKSQPQH

j_gene: TRBJ1-2
v_gene: TRBV7-9
CDR3aa: ASSRLQGANYGYT

j_gene: TRBJ2-5
v_gene: TRBV29-1
CDR3aa: SSGGQALETQY

j_gene: TRBJ2-5
v_gene: TRBV30
CDR3aa: AWSVPGLAGGGETQY

j_gene: TRBJ2-5
v_gene: TRBV6-5
CDR3aa: ASSYSGGRETQY

j_gene: TRBJ2-7
v_gene: TRBV13
CDR3aa: ASALPTGRDEQY

j_gene: TRBJ2-6
v_gene: TRBV5-8
CDR3aa: ASSPRSVSGANVLT

j_gene: TRBJ1-1
v_gene: TRBV6-6
CDR3aa: ASSRQGNTEAF

j_gene: TRBJ1-2
v_gene: TRBV5-6
CDR3aa: ASSNPTGNGYT

j_gene: TRBJ2-4
v_gene: TRBV6-1
CDR3aa: ASSAQGQGSGDIQY

j_gene: TRBJ1-3
v_gene: TRBV9
CDR3aa: ASSVASRMGGTGNTIY

j_gene: TRBJ1-1
v_gene: TRBV5-1
CDR3aa: ASSFADGWTEAF

j_gene: TRBJ2-7
v_gene: TRBV5-1
CDR3aa: ASSLDPGGRGEQY

j_gene: TRBJ1-4
v_gene: TRBV2
CDR3aa: ASRLTGPTNEKLF

j_gene: TRBJ1-5
v_gene: TRBV7-9
CDR3aa: ASSSARSATQPQH

j_gene: TRBJ1-4
v_gene: TRBV19
CDR3aa: ASRRRGTGGFVANEKLF

j_gene: TRBJ1-4
v_gene: TRBV2
CDR3aa: ASSDQNEKLF

j_gene: TRBJ1-3
v_gene: TRBV7-2
CDR3aa: ASSLSGGSGNTIY

j_gene: TRBJ1-5
v_gene: TRBV30
CDR3aa: AWSPGQGSQPQH

j_gene: TRBJ2-2
v_gene: TRBV6-5
CDR3aa: ASSRTVRGELF